Shown below are 8 T cell receptor beta chains from a single sample sequenced in a study of CD8 T cells in Susac syndrome (dated by TCRdb to between 2019 and 2020). Library preparation employed the immunoSEQ multiplex PCR assay. RNA was extracted using the RNeasy kit, and about 0.45 to 1 ug of the RNA was reverse transcribed with random hexamers. In-frame beta chains were kept once TCRdb had trimmed the public reads at Q25 with fastp and called clones with MiXCR. CDR3 protein duplicates are merged, each entry listing the most common genes and DNA. Present in this sample are some 170,000 distinct CDR3 sequences, about 93% of which were seen just once. The top ten hold 0.099% of the sample. The sequenced material came from CD4+ T cells from PBMCs. These receptor sequences come from a human donor with Susac syndrome.

V usage is TRBV2 and J usage is TRBJ2-1, with TRBD1 matching over 7 bases. Germline trimming cut 6 bases from V and 4 bases from J; bases unmatched to any gene: 9. In germline, CDR1 is SNHLY, CDR2 FYNNEI. The CDR3 is made up of 15 amino acids. The DNA for the CDR3 is TGTGCCAGCAGCCGACAGGGAAACCCTTACAATGAGCAGTTCTTC. It yields the protein CASSRQGNPYNEQFF.

The chain links TRBV28 to TRBJ2-3, with a possible D match to TRBD2 (6 bases). This CDR3 comprises 15 residues. CDR1 MDHEN and CDR2 SYDVKM come from the germline V gene. Trimming cost V 5 bases and J 0 bases, with 12 bases left between them. CDR3 sequence (DNA): TGTGCCAGCAGTACTCAGCGGGCCAGCACAGATACGCAGTATTTT. Amino acids: CASSTQRASTDTQYF.

The V call is TRBV7-2, the J call TRBJ1-5, with 7 positions matching TRBD1. Germline lookup yields CDR1 SGHTA and CDR2 FQGNSA. The CDR3 runs 14 residues. J was trimmed by 5 bases and V by 5 bases; bases with no gene match: 6. CDR3 sequence: CASSLPDRDQPQHF. DNA for the CDR3: TGTGCCAGCAGCCTACCCGACAGGGATCAGCCCCAGCATTTT.

This clonotype was detected only once. The genes are TRBV12-3 or TRBV12-4 and TRBJ1-5; D not resolved. V was shortened by 0 bases and J by 7 bases, with 10 bases between the two germline ends. The length of the CDR3 is 14 residues. Written as DNA, the CDR3 is TGTGCCAGCAGTTTAGCCTCGTTCTGGCAGCCCCAGCATTTT. Amino acids: CASSLASFWQPQHF.

This clonotype has just one count. For the CDR3, the DNA is TGTGCCAGCAGCTTTGACGGGATCCAGGGTGGCTACACCTTC. Its protein is CASSFDGIQGGYTF. The chain combines TRBV7-9 with TRBJ1-2; tentative D call: TRBD1 (5 bases). Germline V gives CDR1 SEHNR, CDR2 FQNEAQ (reference sequence). V was trimmed by 3 bases and J by 7 bases, leaving 15 bases between them. This CDR3 spans 14 amino acids.

The rearrangement uses TRBV5-1 and TRBJ2-1; a weak D match, TRBD2 (6 bases). Germline V lookup: CDR1 SGHRS, CDR2 YFSETQ. V lost 6 bases, J lost 9 bases, and 19 bases lay in between. CDR3 length equals 14 residues. CDR3 coding DNA: TGCGCCAGCATCTTCACGGTCGGGAGTACTGAGCAGTTCTTC. It yields the protein CASIFTVGSTEQFF.

A single count supports this clonotype. The V call is TRBV9, the J call TRBJ1-2; tentative D call: TRBD1 (5 bases). V dropped 0 bases and J dropped 4 bases, with 10 bases sitting between them. CDR3 length equals 14 residues. Germline V gene data show CDR1 as SGDLS and CDR2 as YYNGEE. CDR3 in DNA: TGTGCCAGCAGCGTAGACACGAGGGGCTATGGCTACACCTTC. This encodes CASSVDTRGYGYTF. The whole variable domain, filled in from reference TRBV9 and TRBJ1-2, reads DSGVTQTPKHLITATGQRVTLRCSPRSGDLSVYWYQQSLDQGLQFLIQYYNGEERAKGNILERFSAQQFPDLHSELNLSSLELGDSALYFCASSVDTRGYGYTFGSGTRLTVV.

The CDR3 loop is CSARGGTNEKLFF. CDR3 sequence (DNA): TGCAGTGCCAGGGGCGGGACTAATGAAAAACTGTTTTTT. V usage is TRBV20-1 and J usage is TRBJ1-4; possible D gene TRBD1, 6 bases. The CDR3 is 13 amino acids. CDR1 is DFQATT, CDR2 SNEGSKA, per germline (reference sequence). V shed 6 bases and J shed 2 bases, with 10 bases lying between them.